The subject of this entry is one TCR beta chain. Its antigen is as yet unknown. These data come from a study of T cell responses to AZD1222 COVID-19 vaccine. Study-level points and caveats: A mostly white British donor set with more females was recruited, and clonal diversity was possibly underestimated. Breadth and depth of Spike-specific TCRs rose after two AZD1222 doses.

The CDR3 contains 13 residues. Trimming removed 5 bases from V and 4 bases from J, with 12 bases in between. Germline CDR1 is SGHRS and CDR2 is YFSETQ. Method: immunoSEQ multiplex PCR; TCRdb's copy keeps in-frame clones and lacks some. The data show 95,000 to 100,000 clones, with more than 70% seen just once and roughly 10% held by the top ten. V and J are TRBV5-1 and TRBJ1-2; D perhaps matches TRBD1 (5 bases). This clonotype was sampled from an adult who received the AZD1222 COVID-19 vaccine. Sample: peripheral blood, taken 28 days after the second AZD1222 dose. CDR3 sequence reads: CASSLTEIYGYTF. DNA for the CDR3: TGCGCCAGCAGTTTGACAGAGATCTATGGCTACACCTTC.